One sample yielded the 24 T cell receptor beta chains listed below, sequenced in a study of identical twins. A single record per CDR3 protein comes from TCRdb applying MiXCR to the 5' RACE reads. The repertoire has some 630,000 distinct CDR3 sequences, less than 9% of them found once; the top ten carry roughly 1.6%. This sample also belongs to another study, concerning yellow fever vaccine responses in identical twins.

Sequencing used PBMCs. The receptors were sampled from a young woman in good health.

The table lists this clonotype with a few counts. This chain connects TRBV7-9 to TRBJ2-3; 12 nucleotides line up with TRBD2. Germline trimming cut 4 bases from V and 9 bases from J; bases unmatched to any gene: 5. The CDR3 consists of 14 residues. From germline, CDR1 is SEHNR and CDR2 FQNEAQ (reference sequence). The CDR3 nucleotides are TGTGCCAGCAGCTCAACCGGGACTAGCGGGACGCAGTATTTT. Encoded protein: CASSSTGTSGTQYF. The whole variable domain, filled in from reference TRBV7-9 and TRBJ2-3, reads DTGVSQNPRHKITKRGQNVTFRCDPISEHNRLYWYRQTLGQGPEFLTYFQNEAQLEKSRLLSDRFSAERPKGSFSTLEIQRTEQGDSAMYLCASSSTGTSGTQYFGPGTRLTVL.

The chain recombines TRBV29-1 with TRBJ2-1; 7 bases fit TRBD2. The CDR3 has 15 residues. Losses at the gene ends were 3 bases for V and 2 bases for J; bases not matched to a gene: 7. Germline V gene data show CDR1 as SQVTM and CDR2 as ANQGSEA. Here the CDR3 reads CSVDIPSGPYNEQFF. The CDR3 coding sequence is TGCAGCGTTGATATTCCTAGCGGTCCCTACAATGAGCAGTTCTTC.

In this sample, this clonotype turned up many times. The CDR3 loop reads CASSLKGLFGEKLFF. CDR3 DNA sequence: TGTGCCAGCAGTTTGAAGGGATTGTTTGGGGAAAAACTGTTTTTT. The chain is built from TRBV12-3 or TRBV12-4 and TRBJ1-4; no definite D call. The CDR3 runs to 15 residues. The germline V and J ends were trimmed by 3 bases and 8 bases, with 16 bases remaining between them.

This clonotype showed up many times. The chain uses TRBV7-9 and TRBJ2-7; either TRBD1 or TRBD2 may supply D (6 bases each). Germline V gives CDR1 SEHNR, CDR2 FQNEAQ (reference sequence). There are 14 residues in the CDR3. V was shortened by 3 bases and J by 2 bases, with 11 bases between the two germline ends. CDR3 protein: CASSFEGGPYEQYF. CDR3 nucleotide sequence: TGTGCCAGCAGCTTTGAGGGGGGACCCTACGAGCAGTACTTC.

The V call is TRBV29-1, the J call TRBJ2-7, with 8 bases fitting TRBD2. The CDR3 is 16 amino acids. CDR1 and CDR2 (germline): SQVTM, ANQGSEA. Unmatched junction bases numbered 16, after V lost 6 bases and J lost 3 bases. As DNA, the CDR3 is TGCAGCGTGACGGGGCGGGGGGAAGGGCCAGACTACGAGCAGTACTTC. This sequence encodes CSVTGRGEGPDYEQYF.

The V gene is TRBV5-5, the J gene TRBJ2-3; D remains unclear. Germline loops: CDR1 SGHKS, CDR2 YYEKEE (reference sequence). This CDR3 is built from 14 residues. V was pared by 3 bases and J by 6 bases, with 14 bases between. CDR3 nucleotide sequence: TGTGCCAGCAGCTCCGGGCGCCTGCGGGATACGCAGTATTTT. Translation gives CASSSGRLRDTQYF.

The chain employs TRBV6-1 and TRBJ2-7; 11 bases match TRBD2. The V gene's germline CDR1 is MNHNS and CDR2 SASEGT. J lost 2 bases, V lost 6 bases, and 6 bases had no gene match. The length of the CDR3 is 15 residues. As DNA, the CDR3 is TGTGCCAGCAGACCCGTAGCGGGAGGGCCCTACGAGCAGTACTTC. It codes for CASRPVAGGPYEQYF.

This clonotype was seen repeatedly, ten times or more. DNA for the CDR3: TGTGCCAGCTCCGGACGACACGGACCCTACGAGCAGTACGTC. Protein: CASSGRHGPYEQYV. This chain uses TRBV25-1 with TRBJ2-7; D uncertain. V lost 8 bases and J lost 2, with 16 bases in between. CDR3 length: 14 amino acids. Germline loops: CDR1 MGHDK, CDR2 SYGVNS.

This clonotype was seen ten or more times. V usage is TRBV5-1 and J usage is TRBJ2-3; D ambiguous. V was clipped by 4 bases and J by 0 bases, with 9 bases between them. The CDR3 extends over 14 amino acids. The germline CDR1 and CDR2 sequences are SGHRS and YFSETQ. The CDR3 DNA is TGCGCCAGCAGCCCCTGGGGTAGCACAGATACGCAGTATTTT. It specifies CASSPWGSTDTQYF.

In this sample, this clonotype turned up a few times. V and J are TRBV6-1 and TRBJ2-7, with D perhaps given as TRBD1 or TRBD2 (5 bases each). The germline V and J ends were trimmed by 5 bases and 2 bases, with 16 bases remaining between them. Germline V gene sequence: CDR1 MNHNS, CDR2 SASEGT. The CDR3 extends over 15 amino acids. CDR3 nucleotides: TGTGCCAGCAGTCCCGGGGCAGGCCCAACCTACGAGCAGTACGTC. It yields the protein CASSPGAGPTYEQYV.

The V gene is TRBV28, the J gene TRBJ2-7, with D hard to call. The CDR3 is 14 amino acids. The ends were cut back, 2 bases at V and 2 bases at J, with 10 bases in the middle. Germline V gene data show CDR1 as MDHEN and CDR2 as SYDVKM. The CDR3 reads CASSLVIRTYEQYF. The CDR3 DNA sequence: TGTGCCAGCAGTTTAGTCATCCGTACCTACGAGCAGTACTTC.

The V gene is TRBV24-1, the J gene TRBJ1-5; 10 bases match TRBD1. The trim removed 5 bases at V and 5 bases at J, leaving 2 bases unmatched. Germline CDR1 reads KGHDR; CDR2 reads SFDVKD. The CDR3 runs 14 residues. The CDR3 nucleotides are TGTGCCACCAGTGGGACAGGGGGTGATCAGCCCCAGCATTTT. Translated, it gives CATSGTGGDQPQHF.

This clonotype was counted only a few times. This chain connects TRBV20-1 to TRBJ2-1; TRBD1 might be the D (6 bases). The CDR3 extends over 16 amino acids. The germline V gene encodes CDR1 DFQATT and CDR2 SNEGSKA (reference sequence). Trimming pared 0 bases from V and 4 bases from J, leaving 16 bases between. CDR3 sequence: CSARDLRGGDYNEQFF. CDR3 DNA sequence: TGCAGTGCTAGAGATCTTCGAGGGGGAGATTACAATGAGCAGTTCTTC.

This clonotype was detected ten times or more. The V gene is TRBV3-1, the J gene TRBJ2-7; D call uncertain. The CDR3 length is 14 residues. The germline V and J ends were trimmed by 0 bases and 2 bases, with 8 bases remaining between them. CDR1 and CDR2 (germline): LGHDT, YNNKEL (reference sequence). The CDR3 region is CASSQDHGPYEQYF. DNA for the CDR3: TGTGCCAGCAGCCAAGATCACGGACCCTACGAGCAGTACTTC.

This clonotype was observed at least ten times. The CDR3 DNA reads TGTGCCAGCAGAAACCGGGACAATCCTAACTATGGCTACACCTTC. Protein product: CASRNRDNPNYGYTF. The V gene is TRBV11-3, the J gene TRBJ1-2, with D perhaps matching TRBD1 (6 bases). The CDR3 sequence is 15 residues long. Looked up from germline, CDR1 is SGHNT and CDR2 is YENEEA. V shed 6 bases and J shed 0 bases, with 14 bases lying between them.

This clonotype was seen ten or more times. CDR3 coding DNA: TGCAGTGTGGAGCGGGAGACGGCAGATACGCAGTATTTT. Its translation is CSVERETADTQYF. The chain is built from TRBV20-1 and TRBJ2-3; 8 nucleotides align to TRBD2. J gave up 4 bases and V 7 bases, and 7 bases lay outside the gene matches. The germline CDR1 and CDR2 sequences are DFQATT and SNEGSKA (reference sequence). The CDR3 runs to 13 residues.

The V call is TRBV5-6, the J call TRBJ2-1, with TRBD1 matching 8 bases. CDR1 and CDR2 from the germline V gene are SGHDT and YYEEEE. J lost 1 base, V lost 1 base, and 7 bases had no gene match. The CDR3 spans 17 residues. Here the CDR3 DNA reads TGTGCCAGCAGCTTGTTCAGGGGGCTCGAATCCTACAATGAGCAGTTCTTC. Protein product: CASSLFRGLESYNEQFF.

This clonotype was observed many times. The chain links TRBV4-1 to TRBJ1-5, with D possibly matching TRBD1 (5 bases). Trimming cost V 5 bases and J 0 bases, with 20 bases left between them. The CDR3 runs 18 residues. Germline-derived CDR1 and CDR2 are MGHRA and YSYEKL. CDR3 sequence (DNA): TGCGCCAGCAGCAGAGGGGACCAAATGAGGTATAGCAATCAGCCCCAGCATTTT. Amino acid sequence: CASSRGDQMRYSNQPQHF.

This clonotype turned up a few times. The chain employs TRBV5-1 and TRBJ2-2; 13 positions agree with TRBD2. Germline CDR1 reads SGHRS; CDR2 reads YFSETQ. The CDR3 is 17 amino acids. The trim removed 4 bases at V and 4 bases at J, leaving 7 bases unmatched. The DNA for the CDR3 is TGCGCCAGCAGCCTACCGGGACTAGCGGGACCCACCGGGGAGCTGTTTTTT. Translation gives CASSLPGLAGPTGELFF.

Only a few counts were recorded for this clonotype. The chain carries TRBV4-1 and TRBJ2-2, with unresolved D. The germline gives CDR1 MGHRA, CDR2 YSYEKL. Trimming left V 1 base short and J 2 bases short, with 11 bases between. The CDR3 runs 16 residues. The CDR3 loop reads CASSQAFGTNTGELFF. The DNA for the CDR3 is TGCGCCAGCAGCCAAGCCTTCGGAACCAACACCGGGGAGCTGTTTTTT.

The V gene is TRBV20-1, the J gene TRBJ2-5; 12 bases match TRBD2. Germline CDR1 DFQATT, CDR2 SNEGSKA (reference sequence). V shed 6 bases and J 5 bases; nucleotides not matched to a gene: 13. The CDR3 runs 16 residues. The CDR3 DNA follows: TGCAGTGCCGTCGTGGGGGCTAGCGGGGGGGCGGAGACCCAGTACTTC. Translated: CSAVVGASGGAETQYF.

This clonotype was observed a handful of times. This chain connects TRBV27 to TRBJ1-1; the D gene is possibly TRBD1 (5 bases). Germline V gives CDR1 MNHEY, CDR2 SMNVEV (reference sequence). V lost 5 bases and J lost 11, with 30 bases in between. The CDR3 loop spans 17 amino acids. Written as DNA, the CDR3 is TGTGCCAGCAGTCCCCTTCCAGGGACTGGGACTCTAGTGAGGGCTTTCTTT. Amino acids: CASSPLPGTGTLVRAFF.

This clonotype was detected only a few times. CDR3 amino acids: CASSQDAGFLNQPQHF. Written as DNA, the CDR3 is TGCGCCAGCAGCCAAGATGCCGGATTCCTAAATCAGCCCCAGCATTTT. The gene calls are TRBV4-1 and TRBJ1-5; no firm D call. The germline V gene has CDR1 MGHRA and CDR2 YSYEKL. Trimming stripped 0 bases from V and 4 bases from J, with 13 bases between. The CDR3 loop spans 16 amino acids.

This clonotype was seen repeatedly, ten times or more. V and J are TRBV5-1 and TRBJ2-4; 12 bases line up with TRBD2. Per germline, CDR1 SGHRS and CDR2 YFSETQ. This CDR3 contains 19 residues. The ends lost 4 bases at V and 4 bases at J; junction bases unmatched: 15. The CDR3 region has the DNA TGCGCCAGCAGCCTCGGGACTAGCGGGTCTGTACGAGCGAAAAACATTCAGTACTTC. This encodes CASSLGTSGSVRAKNIQYF.